This T cell receptor (beta chain) comes out of a study of blood T cell repertoires in COVID-19. The overall study: Sources were T cells, B-cell-depleted T cells, or PBMCs; the material itself was cDNA or gDNA.

Cohorts were determined from participant-reported clinical history. Recovery among Cohort 3 donors was established by two negative PCRs, clearance, or symptom resolution. This clone has only a few counts. Clones were sequenced by immunoSEQ multiplex PCR, and TCRdb holds only the in-frame ones, with some missing. The table has a few hundred thousand clones, roughly 90% seen once. The CDR3 covers 15 residues. Trimming stripped 5 bases from V and 0 bases from J, with 15 bases between. The germline gives CDR1 SGHNT, CDR2 YYREEE (reference sequence). Sequences were obtained from PBMCs or T cells enriched from blood (not recorded which). This chain uses TRBV5-4 with TRBJ2-7, with D perhaps TRBD2 (5 bases). The clonotype comes from a woman under 40 who had recovered from COVID-19. In nucleotides, the CDR3 is TGTGCCAGCAGAAGTGGACTTACCCCCTCCTACGAGCAGTACTTC. Protein product: CASRSGLTPSYEQYF.